A selection of T cell receptor beta chains follows, all from one sample in a study of cytomegalovirus exposure and HLA in healthy donors. The data were produced by immunoSEQ multiplex PCR, yet TCRdb's version contains in-frame clones alone and is incomplete. The sample's table shows under 200,000 clones. Specimen: PBMCs. All receptors come from a man younger than 40 in good health and CMV-seronegative. Both conserved end residues are part of each CDR3. Each record gives: V gene, J gene, CDR3 protein.

v_call: TRBV9; j_call: TRBJ1-4; cdr3_aa: CASSVEPRGLLFF
v_call: TRBV6-6; j_call: TRBJ2-1; cdr3_aa: CASSYLASGSIYEQFF
v_call: TRBV10-3; j_call: TRBJ1-1; cdr3_aa: CAISELGQGTTEAFF
v_call: TRBV4-2; j_call: TRBJ2-5; cdr3_aa: CASSQDLAGGRETQYF
v_call: TRBV28; j_call: TRBJ2-7; cdr3_aa: CASSWGGNEQYF
v_call: TRBV5-1; j_call: TRBJ1-1; cdr3_aa: CASSGQGADTEAFF
v_call: TRBV7-6; j_call: TRBJ2-2; cdr3_aa: CASSPRGAALTGELFF
v_call: TRBV29-1; j_call: TRBJ2-7; cdr3_aa: CSASYEQYF
v_call: TRBV11-2; j_call: TRBJ2-7; cdr3_aa: CASSLALDRNYEQYF
v_call: TRBV7-2; j_call: TRBJ2-2; cdr3_aa: CASSPGQGVEYTGELFF
v_call: TRBV5-5; j_call: TRBJ1-5; cdr3_aa: CASSSGVQRAQPQHF
v_call: TRBV7-2; j_call: TRBJ1-2; cdr3_aa: CASSLESSGLGYTF
v_call: TRBV11-3; j_call: TRBJ1-4; cdr3_aa: CASSLGREKLFF
v_call: TRBV5-4; j_call: TRBJ2-7; cdr3_aa: CASSQIPRLGAYEQYF
v_call: TRBV2; j_call: TRBJ1-1; cdr3_aa: CASQTGNTEAFF
v_call: TRBV4-1; j_call: TRBJ1-2; cdr3_aa: CASSQDHGGPYGYTF
v_call: TRBV28; j_call: TRBJ2-7; cdr3_aa: CASSPQGQGLYEQYF
v_call: TRBV5-1; j_call: TRBJ2-2; cdr3_aa: CASSERTNTGELFF
v_call: TRBV5-1; j_call: TRBJ2-3; cdr3_aa: CASRVSSRDTQYF
v_call: TRBV7-9; j_call: TRBJ1-1; cdr3_aa: CASSLPQGVNTEAFF
v_call: TRBV4-2; j_call: TRBJ1-5; cdr3_aa: CASSQDLSGANFNQPQHF
v_call: TRBV6-5; j_call: TRBJ2-5; cdr3_aa: CASSRQGLETQYF
v_call: TRBV6-1; j_call: TRBJ2-7; cdr3_aa: CASSVTTGTGGSEQYF
v_call: TRBV27; j_call: TRBJ1-4; cdr3_aa: CASTGPGGREKLFF
v_call: TRBV19; j_call: TRBJ2-7; cdr3_aa: CASSKSGYEQYF
v_call: TRBV28; j_call: TRBJ2-7; cdr3_aa: CASSSGQNYEQYF
v_call: TRBV2; j_call: TRBJ2-5; cdr3_aa: CATTRRGQETQYF
v_call: TRBV5-1; j_call: TRBJ2-2; cdr3_aa: CASSLGTTDTGELFF
v_call: TRBV11-3; j_call: TRBJ2-1; cdr3_aa: CASSFHTTSGGYNEQFF
v_call: TRBV5-1; j_call: TRBJ1-4; cdr3_aa: CASSTGQFSLANEKLFF
v_call: TRBV5-1; j_call: TRBJ2-3; cdr3_aa: CASSSGTGGGTDTQYF
v_call: TRBV4-3; j_call: TRBJ2-7; cdr3_aa: CASSQLAGGNSYEQYF
v_call: TRBV9; j_call: TRBJ2-1; cdr3_aa: CASSVGGLNYNEQFF
v_call: TRBV7-9; j_call: TRBJ2-3; cdr3_aa: CASSGRRGGTDTQYF
v_call: TRBV14; j_call: TRBJ2-7; cdr3_aa: CASSHVSPGGEQYF
v_call: TRBV5-4; j_call: TRBJ2-7; cdr3_aa: CASSPLGLAGGPWEQYF
v_call: TRBV25-1; j_call: TRBJ1-1; cdr3_aa: CASSREFTEAFF
v_call: TRBV28; j_call: TRBJ1-3; cdr3_aa: CASISGTGNTIYF
v_call: TRBV12-5; j_call: TRBJ2-3; cdr3_aa: CASGPPRGAGGLRGDTQYF
v_call: TRBV7-3; j_call: TRBJ2-3; cdr3_aa: CASSPGHYSTDTQYF
v_call: TRBV11-2; j_call: TRBJ2-7; cdr3_aa: CASSPITGQRYEQYF
v_call: TRBV27; j_call: TRBJ2-3; cdr3_aa: CASSPVTYMRERGGTDTQYF
v_call: TRBV6-5; j_call: TRBJ2-6; cdr3_aa: CASSLGDRRALLTF
v_call: TRBV27; j_call: TRBJ1-2; cdr3_aa: CASRKIDRGIRNGYTF
v_call: TRBV30; j_call: TRBJ2-1; cdr3_aa: CAWSQYNEQFF
v_call: TRBV15; j_call: TRBJ2-7; cdr3_aa: CATSLKHSYEQYF
v_call: TRBV19; j_call: TRBJ2-2; cdr3_aa: CASRRGGGTGELFF
v_call: TRBV6-5; j_call: NA; cdr3_aa: CASPGQAYEQYF
v_call: TRBV4-1; j_call: TRBJ2-1; cdr3_aa: CASSQVGLYNEQFF
v_call: TRBV30; j_call: TRBJ1-5; cdr3_aa: CAWSPGTSSNQPQHF
v_call: TRBV27; j_call: TRBJ1-5; cdr3_aa: CASSFTGTGAHQPQHF
v_call: TRBV5-8; j_call: TRBJ1-3; cdr3_aa: CASSLGQGAGNTIYF
v_call: TRBV28; j_call: TRBJ2-7; cdr3_aa: CASSFRPGGYEQYF
v_call: TRBV7-9; j_call: TRBJ2-7; cdr3_aa: CASSPRTGGSYEQYF